This is a list of T cell receptor beta chains from one sample in a study of T cell responses to AZD1222 COVID-19 vaccine. Clones were read by immunoSEQ multiplex PCR, and TCRdb kept only the in-frame ones, dropping some. The data hold around 120,000 clones, with 70% to 90% observed a single time. The sample was peripheral blood, taken on day 0 of AZD1222 vaccination. The receptors stem from an adult in good health. Both conserved end residues are part of each CDR3. The order of the fields is CDR3 DNA, CDR3 protein, clone size, D gene, J gene, V gene, CDR3 length. A D gene is named only where the DNA matches it firmly. For some rows the clone size is stated as once, few or many, or as a class when expanded; others skip it.

TGTGCCAGCAGCTTACAGCGTACCAGAGGGGAAGGGCAGTTCTTC	CASSLQRTRGEGQFF	.	.	TRBJ2-1	TRBV5-8	15
TGTGCCACCAGTGATTGGGATAACACTGAAGCTTTCTTT	CATSDWDNTEAFF	.	.	TRBJ1-1	TRBV24-1	13
TGTGCCAGCAGTTTCCGCGACAGGGAAAATGGCTACACCTTC	CASSFRDRENGYTF	.	TRBD1	TRBJ1-2	TRBV28	14
TGTGCCAGCGCAACCCGACAGGGGGGGGGCAACACCGGGGAGCTGTTTTTT	CASATRQGGGNTGELFF	few	TRBD1	TRBJ2-2	TRBV9	17
TGTGCCAGCAGCTTAGAGGTCCGGGCCAATCAAGAGACCCAGTACTTC	CASSLEVRANQETQYF	.	.	TRBJ2-5	TRBV7-9	16
TGTGCCAGCAGTCAGAGCCATTCAGACACCATATATTTT	CASSQSHSDTIYF	.	.	TRBJ1-3	TRBV28	13
TGTGCCACCAGCAGAGGGGTGGGGCCTAGCTCCTACGAGCAGTACTTC	CATSRGVGPSSYEQYF	.	.	TRBJ2-7	TRBV15	16
TGTGCCAGCAGTTTTGGACTAGCGGGGGGGCAAAAGACCCAGTACTTC	CASSFGLAGGQKTQYF	.	TRBD2	TRBJ2-5	TRBV27	16
TGCGCCAGCAGCCCACCTAGCGGGGGACCCACCTCCGAGCAGTACTTC	CASSPPSGGPTSEQYF	.	TRBD2	TRBJ2-7	TRBV5-1	16
TGCGCCAGCAGCCCCCACCCCGGGGAGGGGGCAGATACGCAGTATTTT	CASSPHPGEGADTQYF	.	.	TRBJ2-3	TRBV5-1	16
TGCAGTGCCATACAGGGAGGTGGCTACACCTTC	CSAIQGGGYTF	.	.	TRBJ1-2	TRBV20-1	11
TGTGCCAGTACCCAGGGGCAGGGAGCCGGAGATACGCAGTATTTT	CASTQGQGAGDTQYF	.	.	TRBJ2-3	TRBV19	15
TGTGCCAGCAGCTTAAATCCAACTAATGAAAAACTGTTTTTT	CASSLNPTNEKLFF	.	.	TRBJ1-4	TRBV7-9	14
TGTGCCAGTATAGGGGCTGGGGCCAACGTCCTGACTTTC	CASIGAGANVLTF	.	.	TRBJ2-6	TRBV19	13
TGTGCCAGCAGTTTGGGGCGGACCAGGACCCAGTACTTC	CASSLGRTRTQYF	.	.	TRBJ2-5	TRBV12-3/TRBV12-4	13
TGTGCCAGTAGTATATCCGGGTACCCAGATACGCAGTATTTT	CASSISGYPDTQYF	.	.	TRBJ2-3	TRBV19	14
TGCGCCAGCAGCCGACTAGCGGGGTCCACAGATACGCAGTATTTT	CASSRLAGSTDTQYF	.	TRBD2	TRBJ2-3	TRBV5-1	15
TGTGCCAGCAGCGCAGGGACGGGCGATAATTCACCCCTCCACTTT	CASSAGTGDNSPLHF	.	.	TRBJ1-6	TRBV9	15
TGTGCCAGCTCACGAGGGACAGAAGGGACCCAGTACTTC	CASSRGTEGTQYF	.	TRBD1	TRBJ2-5	TRBV18	13
TGTGCCAGCAGCCCGGGGACAGGTCCCCACGAGCAGTACTTC	CASSPGTGPHEQYF	.	TRBD1	TRBJ2-7	TRBV7-9	14
TGTGCCAGCACCCCGAGCGGATACACTGAAGCTTTCTTT	CASTPSGYTEAFF	.	.	TRBJ1-1	TRBV28	13
TGTGCCAGCTCACGACAGGCCCTCTCCTACAATGAGCAGTTCTTC	CASSRQALSYNEQFF	.	.	TRBJ2-1	TRBV18	15
TGCGCCAGCAGATCCGGGACAGGGGGTTATGGCTACACCTTC	CASRSGTGGYGYTF	.	TRBD1	TRBJ1-2	TRBV5-1	14
TGTGCCAGCAGCCCCCGGGGGACGCCGGGTACTTCACCCCTCCACTTT	CASSPRGTPGTSPLHF	.	.	TRBJ1-6	TRBV5-6	16
TGTGCCAGCAGCCAGCGGGCTGAAGCTTTCTTT	CASSQRAEAFF	.	.	TRBJ1-1	TRBV4-2	11
TGTGCCAGTAGTGAAGGGTACGAGCAGTACTTC	CASSEGYEQYF	.	.	TRBJ2-7	TRBV19	11
TGTGCCAGCAGCCCGCCGGGACAGCAGCCCCAGCATTTT	CASSPPGQQPQHF	.	TRBD1	TRBJ1-5	TRBV27	13
TGTGCCAGCATAGGGACAGGACCGAACACCGGGGAGCTGTTTTTT	CASIGTGPNTGELFF	.	TRBD1	TRBJ2-2	TRBV6-5	15
TGTGCCAGCAGTTGGGGAAGGGAGCAGTACTTC	CASSWGREQYF	.	.	TRBJ2-7	TRBV6-2/TRBV6-3	11
TGTGCCAGCAGGTCCCCCGGGCAGGGCCGAACGCAGGCTTTCTTT	CASRSPGQGRTQAFF	.	.	TRBJ1-1	TRBV6-5	15
TGCGCCAGCATCGAAGGACAGGGAGTAGGATATAGTAGCAATCAGCCCCAGCATTTT	CASIEGQGVGYSSNQPQHF	few	TRBD1	TRBJ1-5	TRBV10-1	19
TGTGCCTGGAGTGTACCAGGGGACTATGGCTACACCTTC	CAWSVPGDYGYTF	once	.	TRBJ1-2	TRBV30	13
TGTGCCAGCTCATCGATACCGGGACTGAGCCGATACGAGCAGTACTTC	CASSSIPGLSRYEQYF	few	.	TRBJ2-7	TRBV18	16
TGTGCCAGCAAAGCGGGGCAGCAGACCTACGAGCAGTACTTC	CASKAGQQTYEQYF	.	TRBD2	TRBJ2-7	TRBV6-6	14
TGTGCCAGCAGCTTAGACAGGGGACGGAGCGGAAACACCATATATTTT	CASSLDRGRSGNTIYF	.	TRBD1	TRBJ1-3	TRBV7-8	16
TGTGCCAGCAGCTTTGGTGGGGTTGGCAATCAGCCCCAGCATTTT	CASSFGGVGNQPQHF	.	.	TRBJ1-5	TRBV5-5	15
TGTGCCAGCTCGGGGACAGATCAGCCCCAGCATTTT	CASSGTDQPQHF	.	TRBD1	TRBJ1-5	TRBV6-5	12
TGTGCCAGCAGTTTAGCGCTTTGGGGGGTCTGGCATTTT	CASSLALWGVWHF	.	.	TRBJ1-5	TRBV12-3/TRBV12-4	13
TGTGCCAGCAGGGAGGGACCCGAAGCTTTCTTT	CASREGPEAFF	.	.	TRBJ1-1	TRBV2	11
TGTGCCAGCAGCTTACAAACAGGGGTCGCCACTGAAGCTTTCTTT	CASSLQTGVATEAFF	.	TRBD1	TRBJ1-1	TRBV5-5	15
TGTGCCACCAGCAGACAGGGGACAAATTCACCCCTCCACTTT	CATSRQGTNSPLHF	.	.	TRBJ1-6	TRBV15	14
TGTGCCAGCAGCTTAGCATTAGGCCAGGGGGCCTACACCTTC	CASSLALGQGAYTF	.	TRBD1	TRBJ1-2	TRBV7-2	14
TGTGCCAGCAGCCAAGGGATGCAAAAGACCCAGTACTTC	CASSQGMQKTQYF	.	.	TRBJ2-5	TRBV3-1/TRBV3-2	13
TGTGCCACCTCCGCCGTGCCCTTAGCTTTCTTT	CATSAVPLAFF	once	.	TRBJ1-1	TRBV6-5	11
TGTGCCAGCTCTAGAGCGTGGGGTTGGACAGATACGCAGTATTTT	CASSRAWGWTDTQYF	few	.	TRBJ2-3	TRBV19	15
TGTGCTAGTGGTCCGTCAGGGAGTGAAAAACTGTTTTTT	CASGPSGSEKLFF	.	.	TRBJ1-4	TRBV12-5	13
TGTGCCAGCAGCACTACAGTACACAGCCCCCCAGACCAGTACTTC	CASSTTVHSPPDQYF	.	.	TRBJ2-5	TRBV5-4	15
TGCGCCAGCAGTGATGGGGATGGCTACACCTTC	CASSDGDGYTF	.	.	TRBJ1-2	TRBV10-2	11
TGTGCCAGCAGGCCACCGGGACAGGTTGATGAGCAGTACTTC	CASRPPGQVDEQYF	.	TRBD1	TRBJ2-7	TRBV6-5	14
TGTGCCAGCAGTTACTCGGGGCAGGGGCAGCCCCAGCATTTT	CASSYSGQGQPQHF	.	.	TRBJ1-5	TRBV6-5	14
TGTGCCAGCACCACGGGGGGTTTAGATTCACCCCTCCACTTT	CASTTGGLDSPLHF	once	.	TRBJ1-6	TRBV5-4	14
TGTGCCAGCAGATACAGGATGAGCAATCAGCCCCAGCATTTT	CASRYRMSNQPQHF	.	.	TRBJ1-5	TRBV28	14
TGTGCCAGCTCACCGATACAGGGGGCTACTGAAGCTTTCTTT	CASSPIQGATEAFF	.	TRBD1	TRBJ1-1	TRBV18	14
TGTGCCAGCAGTTATGCACAGGGAGCTGGAAACACCATATATTTT	CASSYAQGAGNTIYF	.	.	TRBJ1-3	TRBV27	15
TGTGCCAGCTCAACCCGGGCCAACCATGGCTACACCTTC	CASSTRANHGYTF	.	.	TRBJ1-2	TRBV9	13
TGTGCCAGCAGTTACTTGGACAACTCTAATGAAAAACTGTTTTTT	CASSYLDNSNEKLFF	once	.	TRBJ1-4	TRBV6-2/TRBV6-3	15
TGTGCCAGCAGCCCTAGGGGGAATGAAAAACTGTTTTTT	CASSPRGNEKLFF	.	.	TRBJ1-4	TRBV5-6	13
TGTGCCAGCAGCATCGCCTCCGGGGCCTCCTACGAGCAGTACTTC	CASSIASGASYEQYF	.	.	TRBJ2-7	TRBV14	15
TGTGCCACCAGTGACGCAGGGACAGACACCGGGGAGCTGTTTTTT	CATSDAGTDTGELFF	.	TRBD1	TRBJ2-2	TRBV24-1	15
TGTGCCAGCAGTCCATCAACCGGGGTTGGGGTGTATGGCTACACCTTC	CASSPSTGVGVYGYTF	.	.	TRBJ1-2	TRBV28	16